The clone carrying this T cell receptor beta chain was seen a handful of times. What it binds is not known. This specimen comes from a study of cytomegalovirus exposure and HLA in healthy donors. Study-level results: It was in a later analysis that TCR association rates were seen to vary by HLA locus, highest for DRB1 and lowest for HLA-C. Roughly uniform sequencing depth across donors was assumed, possibly incorrectly. Most TCR sequences showed up rarely, but some public TCRs showed up in many donors. Using a false discovery rate of 0.05, a later analysis showed that approximately 16,000 TCR beta sequences were associated with HLA alleles.

The CDR3 is 12 amino acids. CDR1 MGHRA and CDR2 YSYEKL come from the germline V gene. The V gene lost 4 bases and the J gene lost 7 bases, with 10 bases spanning the gap. This PCR relied on a set of 60 Vbeta primers and 13 Jbeta primers. TCRdb's table, derived via immunoSEQ multiplex PCR, lists solely in-frame clones and lacks some. Among 90,000 to 110,000 clones listed, 78% were seen once. This clonotype originated in a man under 40 in good health and CMV-seronegative. Source material: PBMCs. The chain employs TRBV4-1 and TRBJ1-2, with D hard to call. The DNA of the CDR3 is TGCGCCAGCAGCCTCGTCTCGGGTGGCTACACCTTC. Translated: CASSLVSGGYTF.